This T cell receptor (beta chain) derives from a study of T cells in Graves' hyperthyroidism and ophthalmopathy. RNA transcripts provided the source from which TCR beta CDR3 regions were amplified. The HTBI set primed first-round TCR CDR3 RT-PCR. Each CDR3 protein is one row after TCRdb ran MiXCR on the multiplex PCR reads. Among fewer than 300,000 distinct CDR3 sequences listed, roughly 15% were seen once. This clonotype was detected a few times. Each diagnosis drew on symptoms, thyroxine, TRAb, thyroid ultrasound and orbital computed tomography findings. This receptor was obtained from a woman aged 50 to 60 with Graves' hyperthyroidism that later progressed to Graves' ophthalmopathy. Material: blood.

This CDR3 is CASSPIAGVPNEQFF. Written as DNA, the CDR3 is TGTGCCAGCAGCCCAATAGCGGGAGTCCCCAATGAGCAGTTCTTC. The V call is TRBV7-3, the J call TRBJ2-1, with 9 bases identical to TRBD2. This CDR3 is built from 15 residues. Trimming at V came to 5 bases and at J to 6 bases, leaving 8 bases not matched to a gene. CDR1 SGHTA and CDR2 FQGTGA come from the germline V gene.